The source of this TCR beta chain is a study of cytomegalovirus exposure and HLA in healthy donors. The table came from immunoSEQ multiplex PCR; TCRdb's copy has only in-frame clones and leaves some out. The top ten clones hold about 1.6% of a sample with some 64,000 clones, 95% to 97% of them seen once. For this clone: Antigen unknown.

Broader study findings: In vitro checks showed that three CMV-associated chains really do target CMV antigens. The TCR clusters that emerged in the first cohort tended, a later analysis found, to co-occur in the roughly 130 validation repertoires. Overall, around 150 TCR beta chains were annotated as cytomegalovirus-associated.

Trimming shortened V by 2 bases and J by 0 bases, and 11 bases separated the two germline ends. The germline CDR1 and CDR2 sequences are MNHEY and SVGAGI. The CDR3 has 15 amino acids. The specimen was PBMCs. This receptor was taken from a young woman in good health and CMV-seropositive. The rearrangement uses TRBV6-5 and TRBJ2-7; D might be TRBD2 (5 bases). The CDR3 spells CASSYPSGSSYEQYF. The DNA of the CDR3 is TGTGCCAGCAGTTACCCCAGCGGAAGCTCCTACGAGCAGTACTTC.